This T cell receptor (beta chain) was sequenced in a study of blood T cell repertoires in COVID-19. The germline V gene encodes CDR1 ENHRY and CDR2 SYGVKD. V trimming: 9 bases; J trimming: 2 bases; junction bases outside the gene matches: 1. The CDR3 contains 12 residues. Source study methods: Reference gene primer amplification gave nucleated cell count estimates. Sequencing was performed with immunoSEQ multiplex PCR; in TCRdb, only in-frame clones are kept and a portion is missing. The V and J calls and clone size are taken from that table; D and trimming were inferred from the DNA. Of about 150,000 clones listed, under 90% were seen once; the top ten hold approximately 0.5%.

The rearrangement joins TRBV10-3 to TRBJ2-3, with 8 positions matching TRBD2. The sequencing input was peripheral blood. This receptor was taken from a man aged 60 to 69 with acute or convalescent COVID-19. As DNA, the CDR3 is TGTGCCATAGCGGGGGACACAGATACGCAGTATTTT. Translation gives CAIAGDTDTQYF.